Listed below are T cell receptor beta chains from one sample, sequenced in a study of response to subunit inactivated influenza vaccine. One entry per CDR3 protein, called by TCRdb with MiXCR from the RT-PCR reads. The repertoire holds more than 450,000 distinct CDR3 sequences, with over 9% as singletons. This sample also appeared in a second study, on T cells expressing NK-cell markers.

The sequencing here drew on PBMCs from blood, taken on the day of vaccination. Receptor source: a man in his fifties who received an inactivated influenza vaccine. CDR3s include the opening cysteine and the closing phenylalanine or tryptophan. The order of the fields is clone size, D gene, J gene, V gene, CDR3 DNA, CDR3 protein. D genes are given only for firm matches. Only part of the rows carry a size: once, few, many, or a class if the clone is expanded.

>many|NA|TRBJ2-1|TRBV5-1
TGCGCCAGCAGCTTGGAGGCAACCTACAATGAGCAGTTCTTC
CASSLEATYNEQFF
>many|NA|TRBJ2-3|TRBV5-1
TGCGCCAGCAGCTTGCGGCCGGAGGTGAGCACAGATACGCAGTATTTT
CASSLRPEVSTDTQYF
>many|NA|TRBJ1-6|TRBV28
TGTGCCAGCGGCCATAGGCGGACCCACTTT
CASGHRRTHF
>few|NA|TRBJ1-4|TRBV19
TGTGCCAGTCATCCCGGCGGGAAAGCGGCCGAAAAACTGTTTTTT
CASHPGGKAAEKLFF
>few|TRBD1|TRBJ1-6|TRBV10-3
TGTGCCATCAGGGGGACAGGGAGTAATAATTCACCCCTCCACTTT
CAIRGTGSNNSPLHF
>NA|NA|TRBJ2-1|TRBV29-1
TGCAGCGTTGGACCACAGGGCGGGCAGTTCTTC
CSVGPQGGQFF
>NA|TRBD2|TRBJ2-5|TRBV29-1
TGCAGCGTCGCCCTCCTAGCGGGAGGGGGGGAGACCCAGTACTTC
CSVALLAGGGETQYF
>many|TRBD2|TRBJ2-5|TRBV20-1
TGCAGTGCTAGAGAAGGGAGCGGGGGTGAGACCCAGTACTTC
CSAREGSGGETQYF
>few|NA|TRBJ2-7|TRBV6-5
TGTGCCAGCAGTTACACCGTCTGGGACGAGCAGTACTTC
CASSYTVWDEQYF
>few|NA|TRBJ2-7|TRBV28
TGTGCCAGCAGTTTAAGTCGTCAGGGGGGCGTCGGATTGAGGCAGTACTTC
CASSLSRQGGVGLRQYF
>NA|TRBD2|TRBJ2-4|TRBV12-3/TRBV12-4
TGTGCCAGCAGTGCCCTAGCGGGGTTAGCCAAAAACATTCAGTACTTC
CASSALAGLAKNIQYF
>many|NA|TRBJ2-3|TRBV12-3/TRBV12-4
TGTGCCAGCAGCCCCCACACAGATACGCAGTATTTT
CASSPHTDTQYF
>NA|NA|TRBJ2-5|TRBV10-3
TGTGCCATCAGTGAGGCGGTAGACAACCAAGAGACCCAGTACTTC
CAISEAVDNQETQYF
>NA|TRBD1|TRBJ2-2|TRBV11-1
TGTGCCAGCAGCGAGAGGGCAGGGGGCTACGTCGGCGACACTGGGGAGCTGTTTTTT
CASSERAGGYVGDTGELFF
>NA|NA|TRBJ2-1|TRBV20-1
TGCAGTGCTAATGATCCCCGGGGGCTCAATGAGCAGTTCTTC
CSANDPRGLNEQFF
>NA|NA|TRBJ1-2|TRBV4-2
TGTGCCAGCAGCCAAGAAGGTCTCCTATACACCTTC
CASSQEGLLYTF
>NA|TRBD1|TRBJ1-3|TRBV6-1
TGTGCCAGCACCGACAGGGGCTCTGGAAACACCATATATTTT
CASTDRGSGNTIYF
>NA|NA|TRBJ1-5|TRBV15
TGTGCCACCAGCGCCTCCGGGGGTCCGGGACAGCCCCAGCATTTT
CATSASGGPGQPQHF
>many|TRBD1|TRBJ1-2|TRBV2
TGTGCCAGCAGGAGCGGGACAGGAGCCTTCTATGGCTACACCTTC
CASRSGTGAFYGYTF
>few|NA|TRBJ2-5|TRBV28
TGTGCCAGCAGTTTACGCGGATTCGAACCAATACAAGAGACCCAGTACTTC
CASSLRGFEPIQETQYF
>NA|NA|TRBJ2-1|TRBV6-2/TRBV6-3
TGTGCCAGCAGTATAATAAATGAGCAGTTCTTC
CASSIINEQFF
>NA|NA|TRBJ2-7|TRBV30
TGTGCCTGGAGTGCCCCGACAGGGAGGACCTACGAGCAGTACTTC
CAWSAPTGRTYEQYF
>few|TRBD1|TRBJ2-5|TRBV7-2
TGTGCCAGCAGCCGACAGGGGAAAGAGACCCAGTACTTC
CASSRQGKETQYF
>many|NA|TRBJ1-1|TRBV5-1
TGCGCCAGCTCGGACCCACCCGGTCTCGGAGCTTTCTTT
CASSDPPGLGAFF
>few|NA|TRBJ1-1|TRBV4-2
TGTGCCAGCAGCCAAGATGGTGGGGCCTGGAACACTGAAGCTTTCTTT
CASSQDGGAWNTEAFF
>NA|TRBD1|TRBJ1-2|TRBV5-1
TGCGCCAGCAGCTTGGCTCTGGCAGGGGGCAGCTACACCTTC
CASSLALAGGSYTF
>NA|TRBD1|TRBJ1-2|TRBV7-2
TGTGCCCTAGGCCTAGCAGGGGGACATGGCTACACCTTC
CALGLAGGHGYTF
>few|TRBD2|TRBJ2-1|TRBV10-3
TGTGCCATCAGTCCCGGGACTAGTAATGAGCAGTTCTTC
CAISPGTSNEQFF
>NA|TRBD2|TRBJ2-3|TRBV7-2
TGTGCCAGCAGCTGGACTAGCCCCCAAGATACGCAGTATTTT
CASSWTSPQDTQYF
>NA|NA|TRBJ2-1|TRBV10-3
TGTGCCATCAGTGAAGGAGGGGGATCCTACAATGAGCAGTTCTTC
CAISEGGGSYNEQFF
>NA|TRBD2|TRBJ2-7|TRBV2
TGTGCCAGCAGCCAGACTAGCGGGAGGGCGTGGTACGAGCAGTACTTC
CASSQTSGRAWYEQYF
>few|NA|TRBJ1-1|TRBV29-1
TGCAGCGTTGCCGGCCTATTGAACACTGAAGCTTTCTTT
CSVAGLLNTEAFF
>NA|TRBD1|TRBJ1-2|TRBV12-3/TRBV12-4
TGTGCCAGCAGGACAGGGGTCGGCGGCTACACCTTC
CASRTGVGGYTF
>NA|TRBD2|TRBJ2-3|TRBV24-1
TGTGCCACCAGTCTAGCGGGAGACAAGGATACGCAGTATTTT
CATSLAGDKDTQYF
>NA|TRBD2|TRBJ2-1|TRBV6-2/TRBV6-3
TGTGCCAGCAGTTGGGGACTAGCAAAAGGGGATGAGCAGTTCTTC
CASSWGLAKGDEQFF
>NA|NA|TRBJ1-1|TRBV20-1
TGCAGTGCGACTCGGGGGAGCAGGTACACTGAAGCTTTCTTT
CSATRGSRYTEAFF
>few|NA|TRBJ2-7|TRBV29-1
TGCAGCGTTGAAGAAACCAGCTACGAGCAGTACTTC
CSVEETSYEQYF
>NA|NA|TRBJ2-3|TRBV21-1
TGTGCCAGCAGCAAAGAAGCGACTAGCGGGGTGGCAGATACGCAGTATTTT
CASSKEATSGVADTQYF
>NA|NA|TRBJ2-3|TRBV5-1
TGCGCCAGCAGGAGTGGGGCAGATACGCAGTATTTT
CASRSGADTQYF
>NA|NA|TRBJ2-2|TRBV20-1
TGCAGTGCTAGTCGTACAGGGAGCACCGGGGAGCTGTTTTTT
CSASRTGSTGELFF
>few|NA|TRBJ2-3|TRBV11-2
TGTGCCAGCAGCTCCCTGCAAACGCAGTATTTT
CASSSLQTQYF
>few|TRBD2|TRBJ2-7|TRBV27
TGTGCCAGCAGTTTCCAAAGCGGGGGCTACGAGCAGTACTTC
CASSFQSGGYEQYF
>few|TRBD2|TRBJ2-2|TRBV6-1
TGTGCCAGCAGTAAGGGACTAGCGGGAGTAGGCGGGGAGCTGTTTTTT
CASSKGLAGVGGELFF
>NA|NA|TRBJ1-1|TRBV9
TGTGCCAGCAGCGTAGTTGATGGCACTGAAGCTTTCTTT
CASSVVDGTEAFF
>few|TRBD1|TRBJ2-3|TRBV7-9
TGTGCCAGCAGCGACAACTTAAGGGACAGGGGAGTGAATACGCAGTATTTT
CASSDNLRDRGVNTQYF
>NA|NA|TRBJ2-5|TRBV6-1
TGTGCCAGCAGTATTATCCGTTTCAGCCGTCAGGAGACCCAGTACTTC
CASSIIRFSRQETQYF
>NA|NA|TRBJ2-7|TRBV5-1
TGCGCCAGCAGCCCCAGTGGGCGGTACGAGCAGTACTTC
CASSPSGRYEQYF
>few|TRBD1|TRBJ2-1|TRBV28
TGTACCTCACTTGGGGGGACAGGGAGCTCCTACAATGAGCAGTTCTTC
CTSLGGTGSSYNEQFF
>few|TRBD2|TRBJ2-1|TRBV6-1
TGTGCCAGCAGTACCCCCCCTAGCGGGAGTAATTCCTACAATGAGCAGTTCTTC
CASSTPPSGSNSYNEQFF
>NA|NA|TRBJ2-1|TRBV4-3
TGCGCCAGCAGCCAGGAACGTACAGGATTTTGGTCCTACAATGAGCAGTTCTTC
CASSQERTGFWSYNEQFF
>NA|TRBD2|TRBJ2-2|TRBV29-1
TGCAGCGTTGACTTCGGGAGGGCTTACGCCGGGGAGCTGTTTTTT
CSVDFGRAYAGELFF
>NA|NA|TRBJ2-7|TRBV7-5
NA
CISVSEASPLTGGTFKNEQYF
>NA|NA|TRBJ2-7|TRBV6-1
TGTGCCAGCAGGAGCCCCGGAGGGCACGAGCAGTACTTC
CASRSPGGHEQYF
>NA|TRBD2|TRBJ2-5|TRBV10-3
TGTGCCATCAGTGACCTAGCGGGGGCCAAAGAGACCCAGTACTTC
CAISDLAGAKETQYF
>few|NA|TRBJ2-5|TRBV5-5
TGTGCCAGCTTCGTGCGACAGAGAGAGACCCAGTACTTC
CASFVRQRETQYF